One and the same sample provided the 19 T cell receptor beta chains below, sequenced in a study of blood T cell repertoires in COVID-19 (dated by TCRdb to about 2020). Library method: the immunoSEQ multiplex PCR assay. In its TCRdb copy, this immuneACCESS table keeps in-frame sequences only and misses some clones. Where compared with another copy, unresolved V genes explain less than half of these, and the others have no known cause. A total of about 290,000 clones appear in this sample, about nine tenths of them only once. The ten largest clonotypes hold over 8.5% of the sample. The sample comprised peripheral blood. The receptors stem from a young woman with COVID-19, enrolled during active disease.

V usage is TRBV11-2 and J usage is TRBJ2-1; 8 nucleotides match TRBD2. Germline CDR1 is SGHAT and CDR2 is FQNNGV. The CDR3 consists of 15 residues. V shed 1 base and J 2 bases; nucleotides not matched to a gene: 1. As DNA, the CDR3 is TGTGCCAGCAGCTTAGTAGCGGGGACCTACAATGAGCAGTTCTTC. This encodes CASSLVAGTYNEQFF.

The V call is TRBV6-5, the J call TRBJ1-2; unclear D gene. CDR1 and CDR2 (germline): MNHEY, SVGAGI. Trimming cost V 8 bases and J 5 bases, with 18 bases left between them. The CDR3 has 14 residues. CDR3 sequence: CASRGQVGEYGYTF. In nucleotides, the CDR3 is TGTGCCAGCCGAGGCCAGGTCGGGGAATATGGCTACACCTTC.

The chain links TRBV5-4 to TRBJ1-4, with D unclear. Germline CDR1 and CDR2: SGHNT and YYREEE (reference sequence). Trimming shortened V by 9 bases and J by 8 bases, and 17 bases separated the two germline ends. CDR3 size: 13 residues. In nucleotides, the CDR3 is TGTGCCACCGCAATTACCCCTGAGGAAAAACTGTTTTTT. It is translated as CATAITPEEKLFF.

V gene TRBV5-1 combines with J gene TRBJ2-3; possible D gene TRBD1, 6 bases. The germline V gene encodes CDR1 SGHRS and CDR2 YFSETQ. The CDR3 runs to 14 residues. Trimming removed 1 base at V and 4 bases at J, with 10 bases between. In nucleotides, the CDR3 is TGCGCCAGCAGCTTGAGGCAGGGGTCAGATACGCAGTATTTT. Protein sequence: CASSLRQGSDTQYF. The variable domain in full, completed from reference TRBV5-1 and TRBJ2-3, reads KAGVTQTPRYLIKTRGQQVTLSCSPISGHRSVSWYQQTPGQGLQFLFEYFSETQRNKGNFPGRFSGRQFSNSRSEMNVSTLELGDSALYLCASSLRQGSDTQYFGPGTRLTVL.

The chain carries TRBV19 and TRBJ1-2; TRBD1 is a possible D gene (5 bases). V was trimmed by 8 bases and J by 0 bases, leaving 19 bases between them. There are 16 residues in the CDR3. Germline CDR1 is LNHDA and CDR2 is SQIVND (reference sequence). For the CDR3, the DNA is TGTGCCAGTGGCCCGACAGACCGACCCTCTAACTATGGCTACACCTTC. It specifies CASGPTDRPSNYGYTF.

The V and J genes are TRBV5-1 and TRBJ1-2; a possible D gene is TRBD1 (6 bases). Germline V CDR1 and CDR2: SGHRS, YFSETQ. The CDR3 has 12 amino acids. V was clipped by 4 bases and J by 3 bases, with 7 bases between them. CDR3 nucleotide sequence: TGCGCCAGCAGCGCAGGGGACTATGGCTACACCTTC. Protein: CASSAGDYGYTF.

The CDR3 nucleotides read TGTGCCAGCAGTGATCCGGTCTGGTTCACAGATACGCAGTATTTT. It encodes CASSDPVWFTDTQYF. The chain joins TRBV6-1 to TRBJ2-3, with D unclear. Between the trimmed V and J ends, which lost 3 bases and 2 bases, there was a span of 12 bases. The germline CDR1 and CDR2 sequences are MNHNS and SASEGT. The CDR3 is 15 residues long.

This chain links TRBV7-9 with TRBJ2-2; 7 bases align to TRBD1. The ends lost 5 bases at V and 2 bases at J; junction bases unmatched: 5. CDR1 SEHNR and CDR2 FQNEAQ come from the germline V gene (reference sequence). The CDR3 loop spans 15 amino acids. CDR3 DNA: TGTGCCAGCAGCCCCTGGGACAGTAACACCGGGGAGCTGTTTTTT. Amino acid sequence: CASSPWDSNTGELFF.

This chain uses TRBV11-2 with TRBJ2-7, with TRBD1 matching over 7 bases. Losses at the gene ends were 5 bases for V and 4 bases for J; bases not matched to a gene: 5. Germline CDR1 reads SGHAT; CDR2 reads FQNNGV. This CDR3 is built from 13 residues. CDR3 DNA sequence: TGTGCCAGCAGCCCCGGGACAGCTTACGAGCAGTACTTC. The encoded protein is CASSPGTAYEQYF.

The CDR3 spells CASSLRDTYEQYF. The CDR3 DNA sequence: TGTGCCAGCAGCCTCCGGGACACCTACGAGCAGTACTTC. This chain joins TRBV11-1 and TRBJ2-7, with D possibly TRBD1 on 6 matching bases. The CDR3 contains 13 residues. Trimming cost V 5 bases and J 2 bases, with 10 bases left between them. Germline V CDR1 and CDR2: SGHAT, FQDESV (reference sequence).

CDR3 sequence: CASSQGLAGGPVSYEQYF. The CDR3 DNA sequence: TGCGCCAGCAGCCAGGGACTAGCGGGGGGGCCCGTCTCTTACGAGCAGTACTTC. The rearrangement links TRBV5-1 to TRBJ2-7, with 16 positions matching TRBD2. The CDR3 extends over 18 amino acids. V shed 4 bases, J shed 4 bases, and the junction held 11 bases outside the gene matches. Per germline, CDR1 SGHRS and CDR2 YFSETQ.

V is TRBV2 and J is TRBJ1-5; D call uncertain. V lost 4 bases, J lost 0 bases, and 10 bases lay in between. CDR1 and CDR2 (germline): SNHLY, FYNNEI. The CDR3 sequence is 15 residues long. CDR3 region: CASSGTVDSNQPQHF. DNA for the CDR3: TGTGCCAGCAGTGGGACTGTTGATAGCAATCAGCCCCAGCATTTT.

V usage is TRBV19 and J usage is TRBJ2-3, with 9 bases identical to TRBD2. Germline-derived CDR1 and CDR2 are LNHDA and SQIVND (reference sequence). The V gene end was trimmed by 8 bases and the J gene end by 3 bases; junction bases not matched to a gene: 9. The CDR3 is made up of 15 amino acids. CDR3 residues: CASSHGGGATDTQYF. Here the CDR3 DNA reads TGTGCCAGTTCACATGGCGGGGGGGCGACAGATACGCAGTATTTT.

The chain carries TRBV9 and TRBJ2-3, with a tentative D call TRBD1 (6 bases). Trimming removed 4 bases at V and 4 bases at J, with 16 bases between. The CDR3 runs to 15 residues. Germline V lookup: CDR1 SGDLS, CDR2 YYNGEE. CDR3 region: CASSPRGRGPDTQYF. The CDR3 DNA reads TGTGCCAGCAGCCCCCGGGGCAGGGGCCCAGATACGCAGTATTTT.

The rearrangement links TRBV7-9 to TRBJ1-2, with 10 bases lining up with TRBD1. Germline V CDR1 and CDR2: SEHNR, FQNEAQ (reference sequence). The CDR3 has 14 amino acids. V lost 1 base and J lost 7; bases outside the gene matches: 3. CDR3 coding DNA: TGTGCCAGCAGCTTAGTTGGACAGGGGGGTGGCTACACCTTC. The encoded protein is CASSLVGQGGGYTF.

This clone was seen ten or more times. The chain links TRBV6-1 to TRBJ2-2; 9 bases are a match to TRBD1. Germline-derived CDR1 and CDR2 are MNHNS and SASEGT. The junction had 11 bases not matched to a gene; V was cut back by 2 bases and J by 4 bases. This CDR3 spans 18 amino acids. CDR3 region: CASSEYPSGQGGTGELFF. The CDR3 nucleotides are TGTGCCAGCAGTGAATACCCCTCGGGACAGGGAGGCACCGGGGAGCTGTTTTTT.

V gene TRBV3-1 (or the pseudogene TRBV3-2) combines with J gene TRBJ2-1; possible D gene TRBD1, 5 bases. V lost 4 bases and J lost 7, with 11 bases in between. Germline lookup yields CDR1 LGHDT and CDR2 YNNKEL (reference sequence). The CDR3 has 13 residues. CDR3: CASSLFKGNEQFF. In nucleotides, the CDR3 is TGTGCCAGCAGCCTTTTTAAGGGGAATGAGCAGTTCTTC.

This chain connects TRBV10-1 to TRBJ2-5; 10 nucleotides match TRBD2. The CDR3 runs to 15 residues. CDR1 is WNHNN, CDR2 SYGVQD, per germline (reference sequence). The V segment lost 2 bases and the J segment 4 bases; nucleotides outside the gene matches: 4. This chain's CDR3 is CASSEELAGPETQYF. The CDR3 region has the DNA TGCGCCAGCAGTGAGGAACTAGCGGGGCCAGAGACCCAGTACTTC.

The V call is TRBV19, the J call TRBJ2-1; 12 nucleotides align to TRBD2. The CDR3 totals 14 residues. Looked up from germline, CDR1 is LNHDA and CDR2 is SQIVND (reference sequence). V was clipped by 7 bases and J by 8 bases; unmatched bases: 6. The CDR3 protein is CASILTSGSDEQFF. CDR3 coding DNA: TGTGCCAGTATTCTGACTAGCGGGAGCGATGAGCAGTTCTTC.